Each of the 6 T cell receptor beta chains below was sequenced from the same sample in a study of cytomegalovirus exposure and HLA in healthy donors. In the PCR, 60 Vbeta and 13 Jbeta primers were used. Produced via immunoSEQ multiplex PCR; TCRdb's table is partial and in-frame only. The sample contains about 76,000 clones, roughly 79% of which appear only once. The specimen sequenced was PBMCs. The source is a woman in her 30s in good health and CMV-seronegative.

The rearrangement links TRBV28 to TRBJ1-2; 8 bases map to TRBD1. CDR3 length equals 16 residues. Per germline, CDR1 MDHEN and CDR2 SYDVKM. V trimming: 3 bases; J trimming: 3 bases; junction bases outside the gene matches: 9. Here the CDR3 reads CASSFLRGQADYGYTF. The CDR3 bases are TGTGCCAGCAGTTTCCTACGGGGACAGGCCGACTATGGCTACACCTTC.

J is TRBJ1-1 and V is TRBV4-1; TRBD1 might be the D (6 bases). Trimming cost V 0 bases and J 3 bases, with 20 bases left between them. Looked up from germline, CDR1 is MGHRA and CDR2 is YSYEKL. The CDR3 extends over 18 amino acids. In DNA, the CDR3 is TGCGCCAGCAGCCAAGAAGACGGGCGGGGGCGCTCGGACACTGAAGCTTTCTTT. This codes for CASSQEDGRGRSDTEAFF.

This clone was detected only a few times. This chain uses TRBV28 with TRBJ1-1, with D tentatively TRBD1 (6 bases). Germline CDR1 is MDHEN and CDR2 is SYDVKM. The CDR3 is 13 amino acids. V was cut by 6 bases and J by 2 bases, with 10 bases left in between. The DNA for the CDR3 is TGTGCCAGCAGAGGACAGCTCAACACTGAAGCTTTCTTT. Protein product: CASRGQLNTEAFF.

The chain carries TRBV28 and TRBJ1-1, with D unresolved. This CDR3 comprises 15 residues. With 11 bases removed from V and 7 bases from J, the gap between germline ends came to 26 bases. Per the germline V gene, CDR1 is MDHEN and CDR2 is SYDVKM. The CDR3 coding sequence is TGTGCCTCATATAAGGGAGGCAGACCTACGGGTGAAGCTTTCTTT. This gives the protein CASYKGGRPTGEAFF.

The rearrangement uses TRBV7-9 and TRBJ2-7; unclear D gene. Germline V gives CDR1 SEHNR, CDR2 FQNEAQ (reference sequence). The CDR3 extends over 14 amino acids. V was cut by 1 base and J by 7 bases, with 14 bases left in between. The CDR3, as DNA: TGTGCCAGCAGCTTAGGTGTCTCGGCGCGGGAGCAGTACTTC. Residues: CASSLGVSAREQYF.

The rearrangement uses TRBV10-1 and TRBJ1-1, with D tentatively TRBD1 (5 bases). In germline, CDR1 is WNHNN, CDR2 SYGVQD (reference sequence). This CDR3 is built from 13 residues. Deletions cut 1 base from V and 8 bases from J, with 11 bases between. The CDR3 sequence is CASSEYGGQEAFF. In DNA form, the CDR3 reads TGCGCCAGCAGTGAGTACGGGGGTCAGGAAGCTTTCTTT.